The 14 T cell receptor beta chains in this list originate from one sample, sequenced in a study of blood T cell repertoires in COVID-19. The data were produced by immunoSEQ multiplex PCR, yet TCRdb's version contains in-frame clones alone and is incomplete. This sample has just under 65,000 clones, with roughly three quarters found just once. Sequencing was performed on peripheral blood. These TCRs come from a woman older than 75 with acute or convalescent COVID-19.

The V call is TRBV4-1, the J call TRBJ2-1, with 9 bases identical to TRBD2. CDR1 MGHRA and CDR2 YSYEKL come from the germline V gene. The CDR3 covers 17 residues. V was clipped by 0 bases and J by 5 bases; unmatched bases: 8. The CDR3 protein is CASSQDPDSGGNNEQFF. CDR3 in DNA: TGCGCCAGCAGCCAAGATCCGGACAGCGGGGGGAACAATGAGCAGTTCTTC.

The chain is built from TRBV18 and TRBJ1-5; 9 bases map to TRBD1. CDR1 is KGHSH and CDR2 is LQKENI in the germline V gene. The CDR3 runs 15 residues. After removal of 4 bases from V and 4 bases from J, the junction contained 5 bases not matched to a gene. CDR3 in amino acids: CASSRIGQGNQPQHF. As DNA, the CDR3 is TGTGCCAGCTCACGAATCGGACAGGGGAATCAGCCCCAGCATTTT.

The chain employs TRBV5-1 and TRBJ2-5; TRBD1 matches at 7 bases. The trim removed 0 bases at V and 1 base at J, leaving 3 bases unmatched. Germline V gene data show CDR1 as SGHRS and CDR2 as YFSETQ. The CDR3 totals 15 residues. CDR3 DNA: TGCGCCAGCAGCTTGGGGACAGGACCCCAAGAGACCCAGTACTTC. Translation gives CASSLGTGPQETQYF.

The J gene is TRBJ2-5, the V gene TRBV6-2 or TRBV6-3; D is possibly TRBD2 (7 bases). This CDR3 is built from 15 residues. The germline CDR1 and CDR2 sequences are MNHEY and SVGEGT. The germline V and J ends were trimmed by 2 bases and 3 bases, with 13 bases remaining between them. CDR3 amino acids: CASSYGGGSEETQYF. DNA of the CDR3: TGTGCCAGCAGTTACGGGGGGGGCAGCGAAGAGACCCAGTACTTC.

The chain joins TRBV18 to TRBJ2-7; D perhaps matches TRBD2 (6 bases). The CDR3 loop spans 15 amino acids. The germline gives CDR1 KGHSH, CDR2 LQKENI. The V gene lost 0 bases and the J gene lost 4 bases, with 13 bases spanning the gap. The CDR3 here is CASSPPGTAKYEQYF. The CDR3 bases are TGTGCCAGCTCACCACCTGGGACTGCTAAATACGAGCAGTACTTC.

This clone was seen more than once but under ten times. The junction differs from germline at one of its ends, possibly a read error. The chain uses TRBV30 and TRBJ1-6, with D hard to call. The CDR3 is made up of 12 amino acids. Germline V gene sequence: CDR1 GTSNPN, CDR2 SVGIG (reference sequence). CDR3 coding DNA: TGTGCCTGGAGCAACCACCTCGGCCTCCGGGAGTTT. The encoded protein is CAWSNHLGLREF. Drawing the rest from reference TRBV30 and TRBJ1-6, the complete variable domain is SQTIHQWPATLVQPVGSPLSLECTVEGTSNPNLYWYRQAAGRGLQLLFYSVGIGQISSEVPQNLSASRPQDRQFILSSKKLLLSDSGFYLCAWSNHLGLREFGNGTRLTVT.

The rearrangement links TRBV19 to TRBJ1-6, with a weak D call TRBD1 (5 bases). The CDR3 runs to 14 residues. V dropped 5 bases and J dropped 13 bases, with 18 bases sitting between them. Per germline, CDR1 LNHDA and CDR2 SQIVND (reference sequence). This chain's CDR3 is CASSDSVARNPLHF. The CDR3 coding sequence is TGTGCCAGTAGTGACAGTGTGGCGAGAAATCCCCTCCACTTT.

V is TRBV5-1 and J is TRBJ2-7; 8 bases align to TRBD1. Per germline, CDR1 SGHRS and CDR2 YFSETQ. The trim removed 3 bases at V and 2 bases at J, leaving 7 bases unmatched. The CDR3 sequence is 15 residues long. CDR3 amino acids: CASSSTPGQAYEQYF. CDR3 in DNA: TGCGCCAGCAGCTCCACGCCGGGACAGGCCTACGAGCAGTACTTC.

This chain joins TRBV18 and TRBJ2-1; 7 nucleotides line up with TRBD2. This CDR3 region has 15 residues. Germline values: CDR1 KGHSH, CDR2 LQKENI. The J segment lost 4 bases and the V segment lost 2 bases, leaving 5 bases of the junction unmatched. CDR3 sequence: CASSPAWGGYNEQFF. In DNA form, the CDR3 reads TGTGCCAGCTCACCAGCATGGGGGGGATACAATGAGCAGTTCTTC. Combining the CDR3 with reference TRBV18 and TRBJ2-1 gives the whole variable domain NAGVMQNPRHLVRRRGQEARLRCSPMKGHSHVYWYRQLPEEGLKFMVYLQKENIIDESGMPKERFSAEFPKEGPSILRIQQVVRGDSAAYFCASSPAWGGYNEQFFGPGTRLTVL.

The chain uses TRBV28 and TRBJ1-5, with D perhaps matching TRBD1 (6 bases). Germline V lookup: CDR1 MDHEN, CDR2 SYDVKM. The CDR3 covers 14 residues. Trimming shortened V by 9 bases and J by 7 bases, and 19 bases separated the two germline ends. The DNA of the CDR3 is TGTGCCAGTGAACATACAGGGTCAGGACAGCCCCAGCATTTT. Residues: CASEHTGSGQPQHF.

This chain uses TRBV19 with TRBJ2-1, with 11 bases lining up with TRBD2. Germline V lookup: CDR1 LNHDA, CDR2 SQIVND (reference sequence). The CDR3 totals 19 residues. With 2 bases clipped from V and 0 bases from J, the junction kept 9 bases outside the gene matches. The CDR3 protein is CASSIMLAGGASSYNEQFF. The CDR3 nucleotides read TGTGCCAGTAGTATAATGCTAGCGGGAGGCGCCAGCTCCTACAATGAGCAGTTCTTC.

V usage is TRBV6-2 or TRBV6-3 and J usage is TRBJ1-5, with a possible D match to TRBD1 (6 bases). The CDR3 contains 16 residues. Deletions cut 5 bases from V and 5 bases from J, with 19 bases between. CDR1 is MNHEY and CDR2 is SVGEGT in the germline V gene. CDR3 region: CASSPLRGEGDQPQHF. The CDR3 region has the DNA TGTGCCAGCAGTCCGCTCCGGGGGGAGGGGGATCAGCCCCAGCATTTT.

This clone was seen a few times. This chain joins TRBV2 and TRBJ1-5; 8 bases are a match to TRBD1. The junction had 3 bases not matched to a gene; V was cut back by 7 bases and J by 7 bases. Germline V gives CDR1 SNHLY, CDR2 FYNNEI. The CDR3 has 12 amino acids. The CDR3 loop is CASMDREQPQHF. Here the CDR3 DNA reads TGTGCCAGCATGGACAGGGAGCAGCCCCAGCATTTT.

The rearrangement uses TRBV20-1 and TRBJ2-3; a possible D gene is TRBD2 (5 bases). Trimming removed 3 bases at V and 2 bases at J, with 15 bases between. This CDR3 spans 15 amino acids. CDR1 is DFQATT and CDR2 is SNEGSKA in the germline V gene (reference sequence). CDR3: CSASIREGSTDTQYF. In DNA form, the CDR3 reads TGCAGTGCTAGTATCCGAGAGGGTTCCACAGATACGCAGTATTTT.